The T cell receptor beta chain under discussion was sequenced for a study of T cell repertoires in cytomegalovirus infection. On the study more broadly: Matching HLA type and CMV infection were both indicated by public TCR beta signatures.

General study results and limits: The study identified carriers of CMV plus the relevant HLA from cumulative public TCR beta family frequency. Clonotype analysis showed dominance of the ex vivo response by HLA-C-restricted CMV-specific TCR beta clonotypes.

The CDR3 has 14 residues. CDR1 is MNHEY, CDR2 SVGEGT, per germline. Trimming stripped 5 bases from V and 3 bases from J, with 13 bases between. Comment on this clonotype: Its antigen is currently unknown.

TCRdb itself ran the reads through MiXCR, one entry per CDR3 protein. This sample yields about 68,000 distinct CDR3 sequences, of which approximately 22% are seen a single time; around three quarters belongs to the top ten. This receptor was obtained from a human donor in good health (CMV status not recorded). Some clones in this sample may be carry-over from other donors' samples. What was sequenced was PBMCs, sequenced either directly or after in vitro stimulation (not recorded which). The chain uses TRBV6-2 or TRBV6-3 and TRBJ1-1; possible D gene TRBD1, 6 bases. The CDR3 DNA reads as TGTGCCAGCAGTACAGACAGGAGGGACACTGAAGCTTTCTTT. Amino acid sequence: CASSTDRRDTEAFF.